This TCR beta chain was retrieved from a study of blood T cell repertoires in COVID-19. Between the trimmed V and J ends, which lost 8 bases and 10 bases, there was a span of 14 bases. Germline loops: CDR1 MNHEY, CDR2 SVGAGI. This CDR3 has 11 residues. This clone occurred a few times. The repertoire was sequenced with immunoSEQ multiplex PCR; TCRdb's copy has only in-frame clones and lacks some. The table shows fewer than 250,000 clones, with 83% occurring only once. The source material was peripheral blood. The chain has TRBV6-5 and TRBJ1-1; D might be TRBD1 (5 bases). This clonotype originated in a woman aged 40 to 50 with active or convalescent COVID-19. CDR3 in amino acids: CASATRRGAFF. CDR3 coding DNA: TGTGCCAGCGCTACTAGGAGGGGAGCTTTCTTT.